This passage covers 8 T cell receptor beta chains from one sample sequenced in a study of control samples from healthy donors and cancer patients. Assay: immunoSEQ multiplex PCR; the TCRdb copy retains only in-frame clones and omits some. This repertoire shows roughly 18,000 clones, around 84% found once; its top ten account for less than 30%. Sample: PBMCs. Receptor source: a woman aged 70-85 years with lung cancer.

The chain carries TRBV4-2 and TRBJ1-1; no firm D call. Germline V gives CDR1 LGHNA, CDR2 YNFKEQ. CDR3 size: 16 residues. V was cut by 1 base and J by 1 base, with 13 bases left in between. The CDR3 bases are TGTGCCAGCAGCCAAGCGCCCACTTGGGAGAACACTGAAGCTTTCTTT. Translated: CASSQAPTWENTEAFF.

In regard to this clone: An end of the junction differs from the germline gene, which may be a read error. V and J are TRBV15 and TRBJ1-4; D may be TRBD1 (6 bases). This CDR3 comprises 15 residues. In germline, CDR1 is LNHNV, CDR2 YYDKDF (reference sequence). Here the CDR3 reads CATSSLDRLDEKLSF. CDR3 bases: TGTGCCACCAGCAGCCTCGACAGGCTTGATGAAAAACTGTCTTTC. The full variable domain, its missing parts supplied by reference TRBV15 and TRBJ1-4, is DAMVIQNPRYQVTQFGKPVTLSCSQTLNHNVMYWYQQKSSQAPKLLFHYYDKDFNNEADTPDNFQSRRPNTSFCFLDIRSPGLGDTAMYLCATSSLDRLDEKLSFGSGTQLSVL.

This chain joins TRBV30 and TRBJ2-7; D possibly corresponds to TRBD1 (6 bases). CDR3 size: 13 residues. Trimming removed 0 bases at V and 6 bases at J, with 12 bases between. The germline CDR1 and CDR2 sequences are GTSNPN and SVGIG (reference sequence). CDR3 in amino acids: CAWSVGGKGEQYF. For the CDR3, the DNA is TGTGCCTGGAGTGTAGGGGGAAAGGGCGAGCAGTACTTC.

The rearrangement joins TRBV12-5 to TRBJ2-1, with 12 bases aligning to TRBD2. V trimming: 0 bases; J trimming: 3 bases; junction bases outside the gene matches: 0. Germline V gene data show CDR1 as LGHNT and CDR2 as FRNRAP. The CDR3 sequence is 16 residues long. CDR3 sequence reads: CASGLVLAGGYNEQFF. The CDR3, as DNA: TGTGCTAGTGGTTTGGTACTAGCGGGAGGCTACAATGAGCAGTTCTTC.

DNA for the CDR3: TGTGCCAGCAGCCCTAGATCTGGTTCCACCGGGGAGCTGTTTTTT. It encodes CASSPRSGSTGELFF. The J gene is TRBJ2-2, the V gene TRBV9; D remains unclear. The CDR3 has 15 residues. Trimming took 4 bases from V and 4 from J, leaving 14 bases between them. Germline CDR1 reads SGDLS; CDR2 reads YYNGEE.

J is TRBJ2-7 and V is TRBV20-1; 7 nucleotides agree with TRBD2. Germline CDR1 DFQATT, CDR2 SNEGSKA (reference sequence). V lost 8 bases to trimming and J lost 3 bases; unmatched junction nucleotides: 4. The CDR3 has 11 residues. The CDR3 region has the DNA TGCAGTTCGCCGGGGGGCTACGAGCAGTACTTC. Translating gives CSSPGGYEQYF.

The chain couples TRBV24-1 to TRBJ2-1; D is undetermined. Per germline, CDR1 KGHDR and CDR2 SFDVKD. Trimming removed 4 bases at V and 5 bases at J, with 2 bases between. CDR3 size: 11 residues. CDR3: CATSENNEQFF. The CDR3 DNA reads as TGTGCCACCAGTGAGAACAATGAGCAGTTCTTC.

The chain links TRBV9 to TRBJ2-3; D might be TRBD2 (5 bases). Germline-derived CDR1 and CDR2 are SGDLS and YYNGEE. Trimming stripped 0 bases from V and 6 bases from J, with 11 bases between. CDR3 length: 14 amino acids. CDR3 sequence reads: CASSVDGGSDTQYF. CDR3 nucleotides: TGTGCCAGCAGCGTAGACGGTGGGAGTGATACGCAGTATTTT.